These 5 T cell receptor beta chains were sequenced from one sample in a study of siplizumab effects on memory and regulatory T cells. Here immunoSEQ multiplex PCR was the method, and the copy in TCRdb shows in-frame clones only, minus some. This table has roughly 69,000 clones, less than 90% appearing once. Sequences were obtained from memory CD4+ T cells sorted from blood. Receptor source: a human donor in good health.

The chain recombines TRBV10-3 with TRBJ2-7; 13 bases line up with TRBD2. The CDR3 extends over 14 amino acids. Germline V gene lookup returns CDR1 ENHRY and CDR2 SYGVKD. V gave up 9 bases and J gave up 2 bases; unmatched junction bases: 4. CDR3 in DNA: TGTGCCATTAGAGGGACTAGCGGGACCTACGAGCAGTACTTC. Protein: CAIRGTSGTYEQYF.

The CDR3 nucleotides are TGTGCCTGGAGTAAAGTTTCAGATACGCAGTATTTT. Its protein product is CAWSKVSDTQYF. The V gene is TRBV30, the J gene TRBJ2-3, with D unresolved. Trimming pared 2 bases from V and 4 bases from J, leaving 7 bases between. This CDR3 spans 12 amino acids. Per germline, CDR1 GTSNPN and CDR2 SVGIG (reference sequence). Complete variable domain (other parts from reference TRBV30 and TRBJ2-3): SQTIHQWPATLVQPVGSPLSLECTVEGTSNPNLYWYRQAAGRGLQLLFYSVGIGQISSEVPQNLSASRPQDRQFILSSKKLLLSDSGFYLCAWSKVSDTQYFGPGTRLTVL.

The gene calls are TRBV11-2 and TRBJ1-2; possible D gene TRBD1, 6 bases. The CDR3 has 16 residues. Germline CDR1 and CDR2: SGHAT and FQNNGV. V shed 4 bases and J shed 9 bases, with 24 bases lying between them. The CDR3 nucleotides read TGTGCCAGCAGCTCTCCCCGGACAGATCCCTTCGGAAGCTACACCTTC. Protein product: CASSSPRTDPFGSYTF. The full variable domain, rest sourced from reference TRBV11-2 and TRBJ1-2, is EAGVAQSPRYKIIEKRQSVAFWCNPISGHATLYWYQQILGQGPKLLIQFQNNGVVDDSQLPKDRFSAERLKGVDSTLKIQPAKLEDSAVYLCASSSPRTDPFGSYTFGSGTRLTVV.

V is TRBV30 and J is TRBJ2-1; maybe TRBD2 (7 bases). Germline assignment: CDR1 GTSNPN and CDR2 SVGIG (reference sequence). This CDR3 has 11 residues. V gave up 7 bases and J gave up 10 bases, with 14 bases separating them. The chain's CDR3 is CASRGGAEQFF. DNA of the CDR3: TGTGCCTCGAGAGGGGGGGCGGAGCAGTTCTTC.

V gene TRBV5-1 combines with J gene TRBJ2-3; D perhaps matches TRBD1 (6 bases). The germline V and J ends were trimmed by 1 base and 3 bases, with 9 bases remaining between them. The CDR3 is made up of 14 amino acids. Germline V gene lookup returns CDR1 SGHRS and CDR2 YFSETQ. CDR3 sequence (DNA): TGCGCCAGCAGCTTGCCAGGGGAGACAGATACGCAGTATTTT. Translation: CASSLPGETDTQYF.